The 9 T cell receptor beta chains in this list originate from one sample, sequenced in a study of blood T cell repertoires in COVID-19. Clones were sequenced by immunoSEQ multiplex PCR, and TCRdb holds only the in-frame ones, with some missing. This table holds about 160,000 clones, approximately 92% found once. Sequencing used peripheral blood. Every receptor here comes from a woman aged 45-59 years with acute or convalescent COVID-19.

The rearrangement joins TRBV30 to TRBJ2-1; the match to TRBD2 covers 11 bases. The V gene end was trimmed by 0 bases and the J gene end by 5 bases; junction bases not matched to a gene: 6. Germline CDR1 reads GTSNPN; CDR2 reads SVGIG (reference sequence). The CDR3 is 16 residues long. CDR3 in amino acids: CAWSVRLAGTNNEQFF. The CDR3 DNA follows: TGTGCCTGGAGTGTACGACTAGCGGGAACCAACAATGAGCAGTTCTTC.

The rearrangement uses TRBV3-1 (or the pseudogene TRBV3-2) and TRBJ2-3; no clear D. V gave up 1 base and J gave up 3 bases, with 14 bases separating them. Per germline, CDR1 LGHDT and CDR2 YNNKEL (reference sequence). CDR3 length: 16 residues. The CDR3 protein is CASSQGLRSSTDTQYF. CDR3 DNA: TGTGCCAGCAGCCAAGGTTTGAGGTCTAGTACAGATACGCAGTATTTT.

The rearrangement links TRBV19 to TRBJ1-2; a possible D gene is TRBD1 (5 bases). Trimming stripped 3 bases from V and 8 bases from J, with 16 bases between. The CDR3 has 14 amino acids. The germline gives CDR1 LNHDA, CDR2 SQIVND (reference sequence). As DNA, the CDR3 is TGTGCCAGTAGTATGGTGGGGCTGAGATACGGCTACACCTTC. Encoded protein: CASSMVGLRYGYTF.

This chain connects TRBV7-9 to TRBJ1-6, with TRBD1 identical over 8 bases. Trimming removed 2 bases from V and 7 bases from J; junction bases left unmatched: 7. Germline V gene sequence: CDR1 SEHNR, CDR2 FQNEAQ (reference sequence). The CDR3 has 16 amino acids. The CDR3 spells CASSLRTGKSNSPLHF. The CDR3 DNA follows: TGTGCCAGCAGCTTAAGGACAGGGAAGAGCAATTCACCCCTCCACTTT.

The rearrangement links TRBV27 to TRBJ2-3, with 8 bases matching TRBD2. Trimming at V came to 6 bases and at J to 2 bases, leaving 7 bases not matched to a gene. This CDR3 is 15 amino acids long. In germline, CDR1 is MNHEY, CDR2 SMNVEV (reference sequence). CDR3 region: CASRQAGGPTDTQYF. In nucleotides, the CDR3 is TGTGCCAGCAGACAGGCGGGGGGCCCCACAGATACGCAGTATTTT.

In this sample, this clone turned up once. The V call is TRBV5-6, the J call TRBJ2-1, with a weak D call TRBD2 (5 bases). The CDR3 loop spans 13 amino acids. Trimming removed 4 bases at V and 4 bases at J, with 9 bases between. The germline CDR1 and CDR2 sequences are SGHDT and YYEEEE. DNA of the CDR3: TGTGCCAGCAGCCCGACGGGGTACAATGAGCAGTTCTTC. Amino acids: CASSPTGYNEQFF.

Points on this clone: Other nucleotide sequences from this sample produce the same CDR3. V is TRBV11-2 and J is TRBJ1-1, with D uncertain. Germline V lookup: CDR1 SGHAT, CDR2 FQNNGV. V was pared by 5 bases and J by 1 base, with 8 bases between. The length of the CDR3 is 13 residues. The CDR3 is CASSQTGNTEAFF. As DNA, the CDR3 is TGTGCCAGCAGCCAGACTGGGAACACTGAAGCTTTCTTT.

This clone was seen only a few times. The chain carries TRBV10-2 and TRBJ1-4; 8 positions match TRBD1. This CDR3 contains 14 residues. Trimming took 6 bases from V and 10 from J; bases not matched to a gene: 10. CDR1 and CDR2 (germline): WSHSY, SAAADI. In DNA form, the CDR3 reads TGCGCCAGCAGCCCGGGACAGGTGGGCCTAAAACTGTTTTTT. This codes for CASSPGQVGLKLFF.

The chain employs TRBV7-2 and TRBJ2-3; 9 nucleotides match TRBD2. Germline V gene lookup returns CDR1 SGHTA and CDR2 FQGNSA. The CDR3 sequence is 15 residues long. Germline trimming cut 5 bases from V and 6 bases from J; bases unmatched to any gene: 9. DNA for the CDR3: TGTGCCAGCAGCCAGGGACTAGCTTACACGGATACGCAGTATTTT. Its translation: CASSQGLAYTDTQYF.